These 7 T cell receptor beta chains originate from one sample sequenced in a study of blood T cell repertoires in COVID-19 (dated by TCRdb to 2020 to 2022). The library relied on the immunoSEQ multiplex PCR assay. The table was pulled from immuneACCESS by TCRdb, which kept in-frame rearrangements only. Such tables lose some clones; where checked, under half of the loss comes from unresolved V genes, and the rest has no known cause. The sample has approximately 200,000 clones on record, 84% of them singletons. The ten largest clonotypes hold around 3.1% of the sample. The sample comprised peripheral blood. These receptors were taken from a woman aged 25 to 39 who had recovered from COVID-19.

The chain joins TRBV10-3 to TRBJ2-5, with TRBD2 matching 8 bases. Germline-derived CDR1 and CDR2 are ENHRY and SYGVKD. The V gene end was trimmed by 5 bases and the J gene end by 2 bases; junction bases not matched to a gene: 4. This CDR3 comprises 14 residues. CDR3 residues: CAISRLATQETQYF. The DNA of the CDR3 is TGTGCCATCAGTAGACTAGCGACGCAAGAGACCCAGTACTTC.

This clone was seen once. This chain joins TRBV10-2 and TRBJ2-1; 7 bases are a match to TRBD2. V shed 8 bases and J 9 bases; nucleotides not matched to a gene: 7. Germline V lookup: CDR1 WSHSY, CDR2 SAAADI. CDR3 length: 12 residues. The CDR3 spells CASAREIVEQFF. The CDR3 nucleotides read TGCGCCAGCGCGCGGGAGATTGTTGAGCAGTTCTTC.

This clone was observed a single time. This chain uses TRBV6-1 with TRBJ2-4; the D gene is possibly TRBD1 (5 bases). CDR3 length equals 12 residues. In germline, CDR1 is MNHNS, CDR2 SASEGT. V was pared by 3 bases and J by 5 bases, with 5 bases between. CDR3 sequence: CASSDRENIQYF. The DNA for the CDR3 is TGTGCCAGCAGTGACAGGGAAAACATTCAGTACTTC.

V and J are TRBV28 and TRBJ1-4, with TRBD1 matching over 7 bases. From germline, CDR1 is MDHEN and CDR2 SYDVKM. The CDR3 has 16 residues. The J segment lost 4 bases and the V segment lost 0 bases, leaving 5 bases of the junction unmatched. The CDR3 DNA follows: TGTGCCAGCAGTTTATGGCGACAGGGAATTAATGAAAAACTGTTTTTT. This codes for CASSLWRQGINEKLFF.

The chain recombines TRBV9 with TRBJ2-1; 8 bases line up with TRBD2. The germline CDR1 and CDR2 sequences are SGDLS and YYNGEE. The CDR3 contains 15 residues. The ends lost 6 bases at V and 4 bases at J; junction bases unmatched: 9. The CDR3 loop reads CASTRSGGLYNEQFF. The CDR3 nucleotides read TGTGCCAGCACCCGAAGCGGGGGCCTTTACAATGAGCAGTTCTTC.

V usage is TRBV10-3 and J usage is TRBJ2-1; tentative D call: TRBD2 (5 bases). The CDR3 is made up of 14 amino acids. V was clipped by 4 bases and J by 6 bases, with 13 bases between them. Germline V gene sequence: CDR1 ENHRY, CDR2 SYGVKD. CDR3 in amino acids: CAISGGQVGNEQFF. Written as DNA, the CDR3 is TGTGCCATCAGTGGCGGGCAGGTCGGCAATGAGCAGTTCTTC.

V gene TRBV7-2 combines with J gene TRBJ2-7; tentative D call: TRBD2 (5 bases). Germline loops: CDR1 SGHTA, CDR2 FQGNSA. This CDR3 comprises 15 residues. Trimming left V 2 bases short and J 2 bases short, with 13 bases between. The chain's CDR3 is CASSLTGSRAYEQYF. CDR3 DNA sequence: TGTGCCAGCAGCTTAACTGGGAGTCGGGCCTACGAGCAGTACTTC. The complete variable domain, with remaining parts taken from reference TRBV7-2 and TRBJ2-7, reads GAGVSQSPSNKVTEKGKDVELRCDPISGHTALYWYRQSLGQGLEFLIYFQGNSAPDKSGLPSDRFSAERTGGSVSTLTIQRTQQEDSAVYLCASSLTGSRAYEQYFGPGTRLTVT.